Below, 22 T cell receptor beta chains from the same sample are listed, as sequenced in a study of PD-1 blockade in classical Hodgkin lymphoma. All the patients suffered relapse after autologous stem cell transplantation, and brentuximab vedotin exposure differed. Only in-frame clones appear in the TCRdb table, and some are missing; sequencing was by immunoSEQ multiplex PCR. The sample includes tens of thousands of clones, roughly 91% of them seen just once. The source was peripheral blood mononuclear cells (PBMCs), collected at baseline. The receptor source for this set is a human donor with classical Hodgkin lymphoma.

The table lists this clone with a count of one. This chain uses TRBV6-1 with TRBJ1-2; TRBD1 matches 7 bases. The CDR3 covers 15 residues. Trimming took 4 bases from V and 8 from J; bases not matched to a gene: 13. Germline values: CDR1 MNHNS, CDR2 SASEGT. In DNA, the CDR3 is TGTGCCAGCAGTGGGGCGACAGGGATCGTAAGCGGCTACACCTTC. This gives the protein CASSGATGIVSGYTF.

The chain is built from TRBV29-1 and TRBJ1-3; the D is unclear. Trimming removed 4 bases from V and 1 base from J, with 5 bases in between. The germline CDR1 and CDR2 sequences are SQVTM and ANQGSEA. The CDR3 runs 12 residues. As DNA, the CDR3 is TGCAGCGTTGCACAGTCTGGAAACACCATATATTTT. Translation: CSVAQSGNTIYF.

The V gene is TRBV15, the J gene TRBJ2-7, with D perhaps being TRBD1 or TRBD2 (5 bases each). CDR1 and CDR2 from the germline V gene are LNHNV and YYDKDF (reference sequence). This CDR3 region has 11 residues. V dropped 9 bases and J dropped 3 bases, with 9 bases sitting between them. In DNA, the CDR3 is TGTGCCACGTATGGGGGCTACGAGCAGTACTTC. Translation: CATYGGYEQYF.

Written as DNA, the CDR3 is TGTGCCAGCAGTTACTCGTGGGACAGGTCTGGAAACACCATATATTTT. It codes for CASSYSWDRSGNTIYF. This chain joins TRBV6-5 and TRBJ1-3, with 8 bases matching TRBD1. This CDR3 has 16 amino acids. The germline gives CDR1 MNHEY, CDR2 SVGAGI. The V and J ends lost 0 bases and 1 base, in that order; junction bases with no gene match: 2.

This sequence joins TRBV19 and TRBJ1-2; 9 bases match TRBD1. The CDR3 has 14 amino acids. With 4 bases clipped from V and 5 bases from J, the junction kept 5 bases outside the gene matches. Germline assignment: CDR1 LNHDA and CDR2 SQIVND (reference sequence). CDR3 amino acids: CASSTRDRVYGYTF. The CDR3 nucleotides read TGTGCCAGTAGTACACGGGACAGGGTTTATGGCTACACCTTC.

This clone has a single count. The chain links TRBV25-1 to TRBJ1-2, with 8 positions matching TRBD1. The CDR3 extends over 15 amino acids. Trimming took 3 bases from V and 4 from J; bases not matched to a gene: 7. The germline V gene encodes CDR1 MGHDK and CDR2 SYGVNS. The CDR3 reads CASSDEGQALYGYTF. The DNA of the CDR3 is TGTGCCAGCAGTGATGAGGGACAGGCCCTCTATGGCTACACCTTC.

The rearrangement links TRBV6-1 to TRBJ1-4; no firm D call. Trimming removed 5 bases from V and 0 bases from J, with 7 bases in between. The CDR3 contains 14 residues. CDR1 is MNHNS and CDR2 is SASEGT in the germline V gene. CDR3 sequence: CASSQDPTNEKLFF. CDR3 sequence (DNA): TGTGCCAGCAGTCAAGACCCAACTAATGAAAAACTGTTTTTT.

This chain joins TRBV30 and TRBJ2-7, with D perhaps matching TRBD2 (6 bases). V lost 1 base and J lost 4, with 14 bases in between. The CDR3 covers 14 residues. The germline V gene has CDR1 GTSNPN and CDR2 SVGIG (reference sequence). CDR3 in amino acids: CAWSEWGVGYEQYF. The DNA of the CDR3 is TGTGCCTGGAGTGAATGGGGGGTTGGGTACGAGCAGTACTTC.

The chain uses TRBV30 and TRBJ1-5; no firm D call. Germline CDR1 and CDR2: GTSNPN and SVGIG (reference sequence). V lost 0 bases and J 3 bases, leaving 9 bases between the germline ends. The CDR3 sequence is 14 residues long. CDR3 region: CAWSVGQFNQPQHF. In DNA, the CDR3 is TGTGCCTGGAGTGTGGGTCAGTTCAATCAGCCCCAGCATTTT. The whole variable domain, filled in from reference TRBV30 and TRBJ1-5, reads SQTIHQWPATLVQPVGSPLSLECTVEGTSNPNLYWYRQAAGRGLQLLFYSVGIGQISSEVPQNLSASRPQDRQFILSSKKLLLSDSGFYLCAWSVGQFNQPQHFGDGTRLSIL.

This clone was detected only once. The chain is built from TRBV29-1 and TRBJ2-7; no definite D call. V lost 5 bases, J lost 5 bases, and 10 bases lay in between. The CDR3 is 11 amino acids. Germline-derived CDR1 and CDR2 are SQVTM and ANQGSEA. The DNA of the CDR3 is TGCAGCGTTCGATGGGGTAACGAGCAGTACTTC. It encodes CSVRWGNEQYF.

V is TRBV2 and J is TRBJ2-7, with 11 bases lining up with TRBD1. This CDR3 contains 14 residues. Germline V CDR1 and CDR2: SNHLY, FYNNEI. With 8 bases clipped from V and 10 bases from J, the junction kept 13 bases outside the gene matches. The CDR3 here is CASEQGTGGGDQYF. The DNA for the CDR3 is TGTGCCAGCGAGCAAGGGACAGGGGGAGGGGACCAGTACTTC.

The chain is built from TRBV27 and TRBJ1-5; 9 positions match TRBD1. The germline CDR1 and CDR2 sequences are MNHEY and SMNVEV (reference sequence). V gave up 8 bases and J gave up 6 bases; unmatched junction bases: 5. CDR3 size: 13 residues. CDR3 in DNA: TGTGCCAGCCGAACAGGGGGCGGTCAGCCCCAGCATTTT. Translated, it gives CASRTGGGQPQHF.

This chain joins TRBV19 and TRBJ1-5; D perhaps matches TRBD1 (5 bases). The CDR3 runs to 15 residues. The germline V and J ends were trimmed by 3 bases and 4 bases, with 13 bases remaining between them. CDR1 and CDR2 (germline): LNHDA, SQIVND (reference sequence). The CDR3 DNA reads as TGTGCCAGTAGTATCCCGACAGTCGAGAATCAGCCCCAGCATTTT. Translating gives CASSIPTVENQPQHF.

This chain links TRBV5-4 with TRBJ2-2, with 9 bases that match TRBD1. V trimming: 2 bases; J trimming: 1 base; junction bases outside the gene matches: 3. The germline V gene encodes CDR1 SGHNT and CDR2 YYREEE (reference sequence). This CDR3 region has 16 residues. CDR3 in DNA: TGTGCCAGCAGCTTTTACAGGGGGCAGAACACCGGGGAGCTGTTTTTT. Its translation: CASSFYRGQNTGELFF.

This chain connects TRBV9 to TRBJ2-5, with D possibly TRBD2 on 6 matching bases. V gave up 3 bases and J gave up 5 bases, with 11 bases separating them. Germline CDR1 and CDR2: SGDLS and YYNGEE. The CDR3 length is 13 residues. CDR3 residues: CASSAGSLETQYF. In DNA, the CDR3 is TGTGCCAGCAGCGCCGGGAGCTTGGAGACCCAGTACTTC. Full variable domain (remainder filled in from reference TRBV9 and TRBJ2-5): DSGVTQTPKHLITATGQRVTLRCSPRSGDLSVYWYQQSLDQGLQFLIQYYNGEERAKGNILERFSAQQFPDLHSELNLSSLELGDSALYFCASSAGSLETQYFGPGTRLLVL.

The rearrangement links TRBV14 to TRBJ1-2; D is unresolved. The CDR3 is 14 amino acids. CDR1 SGHDN and CDR2 FVKESK come from the germline V gene. V was pared by 1 base and J by 7 bases, with 13 bases between. CDR3 nucleotides: TGTGCCAGCAGCCAAGTCCAGTCAGGTGGTGGCTACACCTTC. Translation: CASSQVQSGGGYTF.

The table lists this clone with a count of one. This chain links TRBV6-5 with TRBJ2-5; D perhaps matches TRBD2 (5 bases). From germline, CDR1 is MNHEY and CDR2 SVGAGI. The CDR3 sequence is 15 residues long. Trimming left V 2 bases short and J 3 bases short, with 13 bases between. The CDR3 here is CASSYAVSEEETQYF. The CDR3 DNA follows: TGTGCCAGCAGTTACGCGGTTTCGGAGGAAGAGACCCAGTACTTC.

The CDR3 region is CASSDPYEQYF. Written as DNA, the CDR3 is TGTGCCAGCAGTGACCCCTACGAGCAGTACTTC. The J gene is TRBJ2-7, the V gene TRBV28, with D unclear. Germline-derived CDR1 and CDR2 are MDHEN and SYDVKM. The germline V and J ends were trimmed by 5 bases and 2 bases, with 4 bases remaining between them. The CDR3 sequence is 11 residues long.

The chain employs TRBV7-2 and TRBJ2-1; D gene uncertain. V was cut by 2 bases and J by 6 bases, with 5 bases left in between. This CDR3 comprises 12 residues. Germline V gene sequence: CDR1 SGHTA, CDR2 FQGNSA. The CDR3 loop is CASSLTRNEQFF. In DNA, the CDR3 is TGTGCCAGCAGCTTAACCCGCAATGAGCAGTTCTTC.

This rearrangement joins TRBV2 to TRBJ2-5; 10 bases are a match to TRBD1. Trimming at V came to 3 bases and at J to 0 bases, leaving 4 bases not matched to a gene. Germline CDR1 SNHLY, CDR2 FYNNEI. The CDR3 loop spans 16 amino acids. CDR3 nucleotides: TGTGCCAGCAGTGACAGGACAGGGGGGTACCAAGAGACCCAGTACTTC. Encoded protein: CASSDRTGGYQETQYF.

The J gene is TRBJ1-6, the V gene TRBV12-5; D unresolved. Trimming stripped 5 bases from V and 0 bases from J, with 17 bases between. CDR3 length: 18 residues. The germline CDR1 and CDR2 sequences are LGHNT and FRNRAP. The CDR3 nucleotides read TGTGCTAGTGGTGCAACTCCGCCGACACACTCCTATAATTCACCCCTCCACTTT. This translates into CASGATPPTHSYNSPLHF.

The chain combines TRBV7-9 with TRBJ2-2; 13 positions match TRBD2. Germline-derived CDR1 and CDR2 are SEHNR and FQNEAQ (reference sequence). The CDR3 extends over 16 amino acids. The V segment lost 7 bases and the J segment 6 bases; nucleotides outside the gene matches: 8. The CDR3: CASNTLAGGPPGELFF. The CDR3 region has the DNA TGTGCCAGCAATACACTAGCGGGAGGGCCGCCCGGGGAGCTGTTTTTT.